The 30 T cell receptor beta chains in this list originate from one sample, sequenced in a study of T-cell reconstitution after alpha-beta-depleted transplantation in children. TCRbeta library construction was performed incorporating unique molecular identifiers. TCRdb reprocessed the PCR reads via MiXCR and lists one record per CDR3 protein. Among about 500,000 distinct CDR3 sequences, 30% to 35% were seen once, and the ten largest hold less than 2.5%. The material sequenced was PBMCs from the stem cell graft donor, taken from the stem cell graft. The source is a human donor who donated a stem cell graft to a child with aplastic anemia.

V is TRBV11-1 and J is TRBJ2-4; 8 bases are shared with TRBD1. Germline CDR1 reads SGHAT; CDR2 reads FQDESV (reference sequence). The ends lost 4 bases at V and 9 bases at J; junction bases unmatched: 8. CDR3 size: 14 residues. The CDR3 DNA follows: TGTGCCAGCAGCTACGACAGGGGAGAGGGCATTCAGTACTTC. It yields the protein CASSYDRGEGIQYF.

For the CDR3, the DNA is TGTGCCAGCAGATCAAGCTGGGGTCAGCCCAGCTTCGAGCAGTACGTC. Translating gives CASRSSWGQPSFEQYV. The V call is TRBV27, the J call TRBJ2-7; the D is unclear. V lost 6 bases to trimming and J lost 6 bases, with 24 bases between them. Germline loops: CDR1 MNHEY, CDR2 SMNVEV (reference sequence). This CDR3 has 16 amino acids.

This clonotype showed up many times. One end of the junction varies from germline; a read error may be responsible. The chain links TRBV29-1 to TRBJ2-2; no clear D. CDR3 length: 14 residues. From germline, CDR1 is SQVTM and CDR2 ANQGSEA. CDR3 sequence reads: CSGESSSRTGELFF. Here the CDR3 DNA reads TGCAGCGGGGAATCCAGTTCTAGGACCGGTGAGCTGTTTTTT.

Only a few counts were recorded for this clonotype. The chain couples TRBV12-3 or TRBV12-4 to TRBJ1-3, with D uncertain. V dropped 6 bases and J dropped 0 bases, with 18 bases sitting between them. The CDR3 sequence is 17 residues long. CDR3 nucleotides: TGTGCCAGCAGACCCCCGGGAGGCCTCAACTCTGGAAACACCATATATTTT. Its translation is CASRPPGGLNSGNTIYF.

The chain couples TRBV30 to TRBJ1-4, with TRBD1 matching 7 bases. CDR3 length: 13 amino acids. Per the germline V gene, CDR1 is GTSNPN and CDR2 is SVGIG (reference sequence). After removal of 5 bases from V and 8 bases from J, the junction contained 8 bases not matched to a gene. This CDR3 reads CAWSRDSQEKLFF. The CDR3 DNA is TGTGCCTGGTCGAGGGACAGCCAGGAAAAACTGTTTTTT.

V usage is TRBV29-1 and J usage is TRBJ1-4; the D is unclear. Germline loops: CDR1 SQVTM, CDR2 ANQGSEA. V lost 4 bases to trimming and J lost 4 bases, with 7 bases between them. This CDR3 has 12 residues. The CDR3 DNA is TGCAGCGTTGTTGGTCGTAATGAAAAACTGTTTTTT. Translation gives CSVVGRNEKLFF.

A few counts support this clonotype. This chain uses TRBV15 with TRBJ1-1, with TRBD1 identical over 7 bases. The ends lost 2 bases at V and 0 bases at J; junction bases unmatched: 3. CDR1 and CDR2 (germline): LNHNV, YYDKDF (reference sequence). This CDR3 is 15 amino acids long. The CDR3 loop reads CATSRNRGMNTEAFF. Written as DNA, the CDR3 is TGTGCCACCAGCAGAAACAGGGGAATGAACACTGAAGCTTTCTTT.

The chain combines TRBV5-6 with TRBJ1-6, with 9 bases aligning to TRBD1. CDR1 and CDR2 from the germline V gene are SGHDT and YYEEEE. The CDR3 has 15 residues. Unmatched junction bases numbered 9, after V lost 4 bases and J lost 10 bases. The CDR3 is CASSDRTGVGSPLHF. The DNA of the CDR3 is TGTGCCAGCAGCGACAGGACAGGGGTTGGATCACCCCTCCACTTT.

This clonotype has a count of ten or more. This chain joins TRBV12-3 or TRBV12-4 and TRBJ2-7; maybe TRBD1 (7 bases). The CDR3 is 12 residues long. The V and J ends lost 5 bases and 4 bases respectively, with 9 bases between them. The DNA of the CDR3 is TGTGCCAGCAGTCAGGGGGGATACGAGCAGTACTTC. It codes for CASSQGGYEQYF.

V gene TRBV28 combines with J gene TRBJ2-1; D is undetermined. The germline V gene encodes CDR1 MDHEN and CDR2 SYDVKM. The CDR3 loop spans 16 amino acids. The V end lost 3 bases, the J end lost 4 bases, and 16 bases lay between the germline ends. This chain's CDR3 is CASSFLGAPSYNEQFF. The CDR3 bases are TGTGCCAGCAGTTTCCTGGGCGCCCCTTCGTACAATGAGCAGTTCTTC.

Only one count was recorded for this clonotype. This sequence joins TRBV5-1 and TRBJ2-7; 13 bases are a match to TRBD2. There are 16 residues in the CDR3. V shed 4 bases, J shed 4 bases, and the junction held 8 bases outside the gene matches. Germline V gene sequence: CDR1 SGHRS, CDR2 YFSETQ. DNA for the CDR3: TGCGCCAGCAGCACGACTAGCGGGAGGCCACAGTACGAGCAGTACTTC. Amino acid sequence: CASSTTSGRPQYEQYF. Supplemented by reference TRBV5-1 and TRBJ2-7, the full variable domain reads KAGVTQTPRYLIKTRGQQVTLSCSPISGHRSVSWYQQTPGQGLQFLFEYFSETQRNKGNFPGRFSGRQFSNSRSEMNVSTLELGDSALYLCASSTTSGRPQYEQYFGPGTRLTVT.

V usage is TRBV29-1 and J usage is TRBJ2-2; D possibly corresponds to TRBD2 (6 bases). The CDR3 contains 14 residues. V lost 4 bases to trimming and J lost 6 bases, with 15 bases between them. Per germline, CDR1 SQVTM and CDR2 ANQGSEA. This CDR3 is CSVGSGVSAGELFF. The CDR3 DNA reads as TGCAGCGTTGGCTCGGGAGTGAGTGCCGGGGAGCTGTTTTTT.

This chain uses TRBV7-2 with TRBJ1-1, with D tentatively TRBD1 (6 bases). Between the trimmed V and J ends, which lost 1 base and 10 bases, there was a span of 10 bases. The CDR3 runs to 12 residues. CDR1 SGHTA and CDR2 FQGNSA come from the germline V gene. In nucleotides, the CDR3 is TGTGCCAGCAGCTTAGAAAGGGGGGGAGCTTTCTTT. Protein: CASSLERGGAFF. Full variable domain (missing parts from reference TRBV7-2 and TRBJ1-1): GAGVSQSPSNKVTEKGKDVELRCDPISGHTALYWYRQSLGQGLEFLIYFQGNSAPDKSGLPSDRFSAERTGGSVSTLTIQRTQQEDSAVYLCASSLERGGAFFGQGTRLTVV.

Ten or more counts support this clonotype. The chain is built from TRBV20-1 and TRBJ2-1, with D possibly TRBD2 on 5 matching bases. Per germline, CDR1 DFQATT and CDR2 SNEGSKA (reference sequence). Trimming removed 5 bases at V and 5 bases at J, with 7 bases between. The CDR3 length is 11 residues. The CDR3 DNA reads TGCAGTGCTCGAGGGAACAATGAGCAGTTCTTC. This sequence encodes CSARGNNEQFF.

There are a few counts of this clonotype. This chain joins TRBV6-1 and TRBJ2-1; TRBD2 matches 8 bases. Germline-derived CDR1 and CDR2 are MNHNS and SASEGT. The CDR3 runs to 13 residues. V dropped 6 bases and J dropped 9; count of bases not matched to a gene: 7. CDR3: CASSSGLGTEQFF. CDR3 coding DNA: TGTGCCAGCAGCTCGGGACTAGGGACTGAGCAGTTCTTC.

This clonotype was seen just once. Mismatch with germline at one junction end may stem from a read error. The chain couples TRBV20-1 to TRBJ2-2; TRBD2 agrees at 10 bases. Germline CDR1 and CDR2: DFQATT and SNEGSKA (reference sequence). The CDR3 runs to 21 residues. The CDR3, as DNA: TGCTGTGCTAGAGATGATCAGCGGACTAGCGGACTTTACGCGAACACCGGGGAGCTGTTTTTT. This translates into CCARDDQRTSGLYANTGELFF.

The genes are TRBV18 and TRBJ2-5, with 8 positions matching TRBD1. The V and J ends lost 4 bases and 6 bases, in that order; junction bases with no gene match: 7. Germline CDR1 reads KGHSH; CDR2 reads LQKENI. CDR3 length equals 14 residues. This CDR3 is CASSLDRGGKTQYF. CDR3 DNA sequence: TGTGCCAGCTCACTCGACAGGGGAGGAAAGACCCAGTACTTC.

This clonotype has more than one count but fewer than ten. The chain carries TRBV20-1 and TRBJ1-2, with 10 bases that match TRBD1. The CDR3 has 15 amino acids. CDR1 DFQATT and CDR2 SNEGSKA come from the germline V gene (reference sequence). V was clipped by 4 bases and J by 2 bases; unmatched bases: 7. CDR3 residues: CSAIRQGALNYGYTF. DNA of the CDR3: TGCAGTGCTATCCGACAGGGGGCATTAAACTATGGCTACACCTTC.

The J gene is TRBJ1-1, the V gene TRBV12-5; the D is unclear. Germline V gene data show CDR1 as LGHNT and CDR2 as FRNRAP. V lost 7 bases to trimming and J lost 1 base, with 13 bases between them. The CDR3 covers 14 residues. CDR3 DNA sequence: TGTGCTAGTGCCCCAGACGCCCCGAACACTGAAGCTTTCTTT. As protein: CASAPDAPNTEAFF. Combining the CDR3 with reference TRBV12-5 and TRBJ1-1 gives the whole variable domain DARVTQTPRHKVTEMGQEVTMRCQPILGHNTVFWYRQTMMQGLELLAYFRNRAPLDDSGMPKDRFSAEMPDATLATLKIQPSEPRDSAVYFCASAPDAPNTEAFFGQGTRLTVV.

In its sample, this clonotype was seen a few times. V is TRBV6-2 or TRBV6-3 and J is TRBJ2-5; 9 nucleotides align to TRBD2. Trimming at V came to 7 bases and at J to 5 bases, leaving 14 bases not matched to a gene. Germline V gene sequence: CDR1 MNHEY, CDR2 SVGEGT. There are 16 residues in the CDR3. The CDR3 nucleotides are TGTGCCAGCACGGGTACCGAGCGGGAGGCCTCGGAGACCCAGTACTTC. This sequence encodes CASTGTEREASETQYF.

The V call is TRBV5-1, the J call TRBJ2-3; D unresolved. This CDR3 spans 14 amino acids. Trimming stripped 0 bases from V and 0 bases from J, with 5 bases between. CDR1 is SGHRS, CDR2 YFSETQ, per germline. DNA of the CDR3: TGCGCCAGCAGCTTGGCCTCTAGCACAGATACGCAGTATTTT. Translated, it gives CASSLASSTDTQYF.

This chain joins TRBV9 and TRBJ2-7, with 7 bases aligning to TRBD2. Germline CDR1 SGDLS, CDR2 YYNGEE. Trimming took 0 bases from V and 4 from J; bases not matched to a gene: 7. This CDR3 spans 15 amino acids. CDR3 nucleotides: TGTGCCAGCAGCGTAGTGGCGGGAGAGGGATACGAGCAGTACTTC. It yields the protein CASSVVAGEGYEQYF.

The chain uses TRBV9 and TRBJ2-7; 8 nucleotides line up with TRBD2. Germline CDR1 and CDR2: SGDLS and YYNGEE. The CDR3 contains 16 residues. With 4 bases clipped from V and 0 bases from J, the junction kept 9 bases outside the gene matches. Written as DNA, the CDR3 is TGTGCCAGCAGCACCGGACTAGCAGATAGCTCCTACGAGCAGTACTTC. Amino acid sequence: CASSTGLADSSYEQYF.

The gene calls are TRBV14 and TRBJ1-2; D unclear. The CDR3 contains 13 residues. CDR1 is SGHDN and CDR2 is FVKESK in the germline V gene. V was shortened by 0 bases and J by 7 bases, with 9 bases between the two germline ends. The CDR3 spells CASSQESWLGYTF. The CDR3 bases are TGTGCCAGCAGCCAAGAGTCCTGGCTTGGCTACACCTTC.

V usage is TRBV5-5 and J usage is TRBJ1-1, with TRBD1 as a possible D gene (5 bases). This CDR3 is 16 amino acids long. CDR1 and CDR2 (germline): SGHKS, YYEKEE (reference sequence). Trimming took 4 bases from V and 1 from J, leaving 17 bases between them. CDR3: CASSNGEARGNTEAFF. Here the CDR3 DNA reads TGTGCCAGCAGCAACGGGGAGGCAAGGGGGAACACTGAAGCTTTCTTT.

The chain is built from TRBV20-1 and TRBJ2-5; 11 bases align to TRBD2. V gave up 5 bases and J gave up 5 bases; unmatched junction bases: 10. This CDR3 is built from 15 residues. Germline values: CDR1 DFQATT, CDR2 SNEGSKA (reference sequence). CDR3 DNA sequence: TGCAGTGCTCCCTCAACTAGCGGGAGAGAGGAGACCCAGTACTTC. Protein sequence: CSAPSTSGREETQYF.

This clonotype was observed a handful of times. The chain recombines TRBV20-1 with TRBJ2-1, with D uncertain. Per the germline V gene, CDR1 is DFQATT and CDR2 is SNEGSKA (reference sequence). V was pared by 3 bases and J by 3 bases, with 6 bases between. This CDR3 is built from 12 residues. In DNA form, the CDR3 reads TGCAGTGCTAGGGAGAACTACAATGAGCAGTTCTTC. This encodes CSARENYNEQFF.

This chain links TRBV19 with TRBJ1-3; D is possibly TRBD1 (5 bases). V lost 6 bases and J lost 2, with 17 bases in between. The germline CDR1 and CDR2 sequences are LNHDA and SQIVND (reference sequence). There are 16 residues in the CDR3. For the CDR3, the DNA is TGTGCCAGTAGCGAGACAGCGGGGCTGGCTGGAAACACCATATATTTT. The encoded protein is CASSETAGLAGNTIYF.

This chain connects TRBV30 to TRBJ1-5; TRBD1 matches 7 bases. The CDR3 runs to 13 residues. The germline gives CDR1 GTSNPN, CDR2 SVGIG (reference sequence). V was pared by 3 bases and J by 8 bases, with 7 bases of the junction left unmatched. The CDR3 reads CAWSLQGFEPQHF. CDR3 DNA sequence: TGTGCCTGGAGCTTACAGGGGTTTGAGCCCCAGCATTTT. The whole variable domain, filled in from reference TRBV30 and TRBJ1-5, reads SQTIHQWPATLVQPVGSPLSLECTVEGTSNPNLYWYRQAAGRGLQLLFYSVGIGQISSEVPQNLSASRPQDRQFILSSKKLLLSDSGFYLCAWSLQGFEPQHFGDGTRLSIL.

This clonotype was recorded a few times. The chain employs TRBV5-1 and TRBJ1-1, with D possibly being TRBD1 (6 bases). CDR1 is SGHRS and CDR2 is YFSETQ in the germline V gene. This CDR3 is 15 amino acids long. The V end lost 0 bases, the J end lost 2 bases, and 11 bases lay between the germline ends. CDR3 sequence reads: CASSLGTDHNTEAFF. The DNA of the CDR3 is TGCGCCAGCAGCTTGGGGACAGATCATAACACTGAAGCTTTCTTT.